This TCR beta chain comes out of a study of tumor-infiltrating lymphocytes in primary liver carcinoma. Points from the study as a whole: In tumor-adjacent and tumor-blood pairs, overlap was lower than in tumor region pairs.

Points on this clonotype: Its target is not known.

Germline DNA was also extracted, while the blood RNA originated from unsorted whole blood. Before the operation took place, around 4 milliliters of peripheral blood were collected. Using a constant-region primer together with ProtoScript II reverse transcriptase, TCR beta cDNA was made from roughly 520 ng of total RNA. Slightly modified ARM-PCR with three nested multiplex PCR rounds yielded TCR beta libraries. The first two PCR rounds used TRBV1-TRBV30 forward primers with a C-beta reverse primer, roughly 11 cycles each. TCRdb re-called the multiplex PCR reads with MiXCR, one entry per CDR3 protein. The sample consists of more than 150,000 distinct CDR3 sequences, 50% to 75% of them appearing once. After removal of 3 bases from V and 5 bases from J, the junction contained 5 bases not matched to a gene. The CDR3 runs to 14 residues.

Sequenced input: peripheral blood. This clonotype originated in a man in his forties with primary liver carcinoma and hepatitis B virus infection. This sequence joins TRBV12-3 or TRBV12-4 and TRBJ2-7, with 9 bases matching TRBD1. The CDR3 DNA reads TGTGCCAGCAGTTTTACAGGGGGCGGCGACGAGCAGTACTTC. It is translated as CASSFTGGGDEQYF.